The 3 T cell receptor beta chains listed next were all sequenced from one sample in a study of Graves' ophthalmopathy and Graves' hyperthyroidism. Scientists amplified the TCR beta CDR3 regions from RNA transcripts. HTBI primers were employed in first-round RT-PCR, then a second-round multiplex PCR followed. TCRdb called the multiplex PCR reads again in MiXCR, with one record for every CDR3 protein. The sample yields hundreds of thousands of distinct CDR3 sequences, under 50% seen once. Input material: peripheral blood. The receptors come from an adult man with Graves' ophthalmopathy.

The chain employs TRBV7-3 and TRBJ1-2, with D possibly TRBD1 on 6 matching bases. V was clipped by 6 bases and J by 2 bases, with 13 bases between them. There are 14 residues in the CDR3. CDR1 is SGHTA and CDR2 is FQGTGA in the germline V gene. The CDR3 nucleotides read TGTGCCAGCAGGACTGGGGGCGACAACTATGGCTACACCTTC. Protein: CASRTGGDNYGYTF.

This chain links TRBV7-6 with TRBJ2-5, with 8 bases fitting TRBD2. The germline CDR1 and CDR2 sequences are SGHVS and FNYEAQ. After removal of 4 bases from V and 5 bases from J, the junction contained 3 bases not matched to a gene. The CDR3 totals 13 residues. CDR3 sequence reads: CASSYRLAETQYF. The CDR3 nucleotides read TGTGCCAGCAGCTACCGACTAGCGGAGACCCAGTACTTC.

V is TRBV5-4 and J is TRBJ1-2; D perhaps matches TRBD1 (6 bases). This CDR3 has 14 amino acids. V was pared by 10 bases and J by 8 bases, with 24 bases between. Germline assignment: CDR1 SGHNT and CDR2 YYREEE (reference sequence). The CDR3 protein is CAWSRPGALEGYTF. CDR3 in DNA: TGTGCCTGGAGCAGGCCGGGGGCCCTGGAGGGCTACACCTTC.